Shown below are 22 T cell receptor beta chains from a single sample sequenced in a study of OX40 agonist ivuxolimab in advanced cancers. Some clones are missing from TCRdb's copy, which holds only in-frame ones; the method was immunoSEQ multiplex PCR. The data contain 55,000 to 80,000 clones, 65% to 85% of them singletons. The specimen was CD4+ or CD8+ T cells sorted from blood, collected in a trial of the OX40 agonist ivuxolimab. The receptor set was obtained from an adult with an advanced solid tumor such as melanoma, head and neck, liver or kidney cancer.

In this sample, this clone turned up once. The chain employs TRBV30 and TRBJ1-1; D gene ambiguous. Germline lookup yields CDR1 GTSNPN and CDR2 SVGIG (reference sequence). Deletions cut 1 base from V and 8 bases from J, with 11 bases between. This CDR3 has 12 residues. The CDR3 spells CAWSAILVEAFF. The CDR3 nucleotides are TGTGCCTGGAGTGCCATTTTGGTCGAAGCTTTCTTT.

The J gene is TRBJ1-2, the V gene TRBV2; possibly TRBD1 for D (6 bases). This CDR3 spans 13 amino acids. Germline assignment: CDR1 SNHLY and CDR2 FYNNEI. The ends were cut back, 3 bases at V and 8 bases at J, with 13 bases in the middle. CDR3 bases: TGTGCCAGCAGTGAGAGAACAGGGCGCGGCTACACCTTC. Its protein product is CASSERTGRGYTF.

The chain carries TRBV5-1 and TRBJ2-7; possible D gene TRBD2, 5 bases. Looked up from germline, CDR1 is SGHRS and CDR2 is YFSETQ. Trimming took off 1 base at V and 7 bases at J, with 18 bases between the two ends. The CDR3 extends over 15 amino acids. The CDR3 bases are TGCGCCAGCAGCTTGAACACGGTGTCATCGGGGGAGCAGTACTTC. Its protein is CASSLNTVSSGEQYF.

The chain joins TRBV7-2 to TRBJ2-1, with 10 bases aligning to TRBD1. J was trimmed by 9 bases and V by 4 bases; bases with no gene match: 6. CDR1 is SGHTA, CDR2 FQGNSA, per germline. The CDR3 is made up of 14 amino acids. The CDR3: CASSSGTGVGEQFF. CDR3 bases: TGTGCCAGCAGCTCCGGGACAGGGGTAGGTGAGCAGTTCTTC.

The CDR3 nucleotides are TGTGCCAGCAGCCCCCTGACTAGCGGACAAGAGACCCAGTACTTC. It yields the protein CASSPLTSGQETQYF. The chain couples TRBV5-4 to TRBJ2-5; 9 bases agree with TRBD2. Germline V lookup: CDR1 SGHNT, CDR2 YYREEE (reference sequence). Unmatched junction bases numbered 6, after V lost 4 bases and J lost 2 bases. This CDR3 contains 15 residues.

V is TRBV5-6 and J is TRBJ1-6; 7 bases align to TRBD1. Germline values: CDR1 SGHDT, CDR2 YYEEEE. The CDR3 is made up of 18 amino acids. Losses at the gene ends were 1 base for V and 0 bases for J; bases not matched to a gene: 7. DNA of the CDR3: TGTGCCAGCAGCTTGTACAGGGGAGGCGGCTCCTATAATTCACCCCTCCACTTT. Amino acids: CASSLYRGGGSYNSPLHF.

The chain uses TRBV19 and TRBJ1-2, with 7 positions matching TRBD1. Germline trimming cut 5 bases from V and 4 bases from J; bases unmatched to any gene: 4. Germline CDR1 LNHDA, CDR2 SQIVND (reference sequence). CDR3 length: 13 amino acids. CDR3 residues: CASSQGDGYGYTF. CDR3 nucleotides: TGTGCCAGTAGTCAGGGGGACGGCTATGGCTACACCTTC. Drawing the rest from reference TRBV19 and TRBJ1-2, the complete variable domain is DGGITQSPKYLFRKEGQNVTLSCEQNLNHDAMYWYRQDPGQGLRLIYYSQIVNDFQKGDIAEGYSVSREKKESFPLTVTSAQKNPTAFYLCASSQGDGYGYTFGSGTRLTVV.

The chain employs TRBV18 and TRBJ2-3; TRBD2 agrees at 8 bases. Germline V CDR1 and CDR2: KGHSH, LQKENI. J was trimmed by 0 bases and V by 5 bases; bases with no gene match: 7. The CDR3 has 16 amino acids. DNA of the CDR3: TGTGCCAGCTCAGATAGCGGGATGCCTAGCACAGATACGCAGTATTTT. Translated: CASSDSGMPSTDTQYF. Together with reference TRBV18 and TRBJ2-3, the CDR3 gives the full variable domain: NAGVMQNPRHLVRRRGQEARLRCSPMKGHSHVYWYRQLPEEGLKFMVYLQKENIIDESGMPKERFSAEFPKEGPSILRIQQVVRGDSAAYFCASSDSGMPSTDTQYFGPGTRLTVL.

The V gene is TRBV2, the J gene TRBJ1-1; D ambiguous. The V gene's germline CDR1 is SNHLY and CDR2 FYNNEI. CDR3 length: 13 amino acids. Trimming left V 5 bases short and J 1 base short, with 8 bases between. The DNA of the CDR3 is TGTGCCAGCAGTTTCGGGGAGAACACTGAAGCTTTCTTT. It specifies CASSFGENTEAFF. The whole variable domain, remainder taken from reference TRBV2 and TRBJ1-1, is EPEVTQTPSHQVTQMGQEVILRCVPISNHLYFYWYRQILGQKVEFLVSFYNNEISEKSEIFDDQFSVERPDGSNFTLKIRSTKLEDSAMYFCASSFGENTEAFFGQGTRLTVV.

V is TRBV6-5 and J is TRBJ2-7; D is undetermined. CDR3 length: 11 residues. Trimming took off 7 bases at V and 4 bases at J, with 8 bases between the two ends. The germline gives CDR1 MNHEY, CDR2 SVGAGI. Written as DNA, the CDR3 is TGTGCCAGCACCAATTCATACGAGCAGTACTTC. This sequence encodes CASTNSYEQYF.

The rearrangement uses TRBV7-2 and TRBJ2-1; the D call may be TRBD1 or TRBD2 (5 bases each). CDR1 and CDR2 from the germline V gene are SGHTA and FQGNSA. This CDR3 is 16 amino acids long. The germline V and J ends were trimmed by 5 bases and 7 bases, with 21 bases remaining between them. The DNA for the CDR3 is TGTGCCAGCAGCCGCAGTAGTCAGGGAGCTTCGAATGAGCAGTTCTTC. Protein sequence: CASSRSSQGASNEQFF.

CDR3 region: CASSLETGNTDTQYF. CDR3 sequence (DNA): TGCGCCAGCAGCTTGGAAACAGGGAACACAGATACGCAGTATTTT. V and J are TRBV5-1 and TRBJ2-3, with D possibly matching TRBD1 (6 bases). Germline V gene data show CDR1 as SGHRS and CDR2 as YFSETQ. The CDR3 is 15 amino acids. V lost 0 bases to trimming and J lost 2 bases, with 10 bases between them. The complete variable domain, with remaining parts taken from reference TRBV5-1 and TRBJ2-3, reads KAGVTQTPRYLIKTRGQQVTLSCSPISGHRSVSWYQQTPGQGLQFLFEYFSETQRNKGNFPGRFSGRQFSNSRSEMNVSTLELGDSALYLCASSLETGNTDTQYFGPGTRLTVL.

The V call is TRBV30, the J call TRBJ1-2; 7 nucleotides agree with TRBD1. The junction had 8 bases not matched to a gene; V was cut back by 7 bases and J by 3 bases. The germline V gene encodes CDR1 GTSNPN and CDR2 SVGIG (reference sequence). The CDR3 has 13 amino acids. The chain's CDR3 is CASREGAHYGYTF. Here the CDR3 DNA reads TGTGCCTCCCGCGAGGGGGCTCACTATGGCTACACCTTC.

The chain carries TRBV5-1 and TRBJ1-1; D might be TRBD1 (6 bases). Germline CDR1 is SGHRS and CDR2 is YFSETQ. The CDR3 runs 15 residues. The V and J ends lost 3 bases and 1 base respectively, with 13 bases between them. CDR3 residues: CASSWGATGNTEAFF. For the CDR3, the DNA is TGCGCCAGCAGCTGGGGGGCGACAGGGAACACTGAAGCTTTCTTT.

This clone was seen more than once but under ten times. The chain links TRBV30 to TRBJ1-6; D remains ambiguous. CDR1 GTSNPN and CDR2 SVGIG come from the germline V gene (reference sequence). This CDR3 has 13 amino acids. V lost 2 bases and J 4 bases, leaving 6 bases between the germline ends. CDR3 nucleotide sequence: TGTGCCTGGAGTATTTCTTATAATTCACCCCTCCACTTT. It yields the protein CAWSISYNSPLHF.

The chain has TRBV19 and TRBJ2-1; D might be TRBD1 (6 bases). The V end was cut by 8 bases, the J end by 0 bases, with 14 bases between. The CDR3 spans 15 residues. The germline V gene has CDR1 LNHDA and CDR2 SQIVND (reference sequence). CDR3 nucleotides: TGTGCCAGTTGGGGGCGGGCCGGCTCCTACAATGAGCAGTTCTTC. Protein product: CASWGRAGSYNEQFF.

This sequence joins TRBV11-2 and TRBJ1-5, with D perhaps matching TRBD1 (6 bases). Per the germline V gene, CDR1 is SGHAT and CDR2 is FQNNGV. The CDR3 totals 15 residues. The V and J ends lost 1 base and 0 bases respectively, with 7 bases between them. The CDR3 region is CASSLGQVSNQPQHF. CDR3 in DNA: TGTGCCAGCAGCTTAGGACAGGTTAGCAATCAGCCCCAGCATTTT. Full variable domain (outside the CDR3, taken from reference TRBV11-2 and TRBJ1-5): EAGVAQSPRYKIIEKRQSVAFWCNPISGHATLYWYQQILGQGPKLLIQFQNNGVVDDSQLPKDRFSAERLKGVDSTLKIQPAKLEDSAVYLCASSLGQVSNQPQHFGDGTRLSIL.

V usage is TRBV5-1 and J usage is TRBJ1-2; TRBD1 aligns across 7 bases. The V segment lost 4 bases and the J segment 0 bases; nucleotides outside the gene matches: 12. Germline V gene sequence: CDR1 SGHRS, CDR2 YFSETQ. The CDR3 runs 17 residues. The CDR3 sequence is CASSGMGQPRTNYGYTF. The CDR3 nucleotides are TGCGCCAGCAGCGGCATGGGACAGCCACGAACTAACTATGGCTACACCTTC.

The chain couples TRBV4-3 to TRBJ1-2, with D maybe TRBD1 (6 bases). The germline CDR1 and CDR2 sequences are LGHNA and YSLEER. Trimming took off 3 bases at V and 7 bases at J, with 15 bases between the two ends. This CDR3 is built from 14 residues. The CDR3 reads CASSHREGEGGYTF. The CDR3 region has the DNA TGCGCCAGCAGCCATCGGGAGGGGGAAGGTGGCTACACCTTC.

The CDR3: CASSEEINYGYTF. DNA of the CDR3: TGTGCCAGCAGTGAGGAGATTAACTATGGCTACACCTTC. The chain combines TRBV5-6 with TRBJ1-2; D ambiguous. The V and J ends lost 5 bases and 1 base respectively, with 9 bases between them. Germline CDR1 and CDR2: SGHDT and YYEEEE. The CDR3 is 13 residues long.

The chain recombines TRBV7-2 with TRBJ2-1; D remains ambiguous. V gave up 0 bases and J gave up 6 bases, with 18 bases separating them. The CDR3 is 17 residues long. CDR1 SGHTA and CDR2 FQGNSA come from the germline V gene. CDR3 sequence reads: CASSLAYSIRLVNEQFF. The DNA of the CDR3 is TGTGCCAGCAGCTTAGCTTACTCCATCCGTCTTGTCAATGAGCAGTTCTTC.

V gene TRBV15 combines with J gene TRBJ1-1, with D unclear. V was cut by 4 bases and J by 1 base, with 13 bases left in between. The CDR3 covers 15 residues. CDR1 is LNHNV and CDR2 is YYDKDF in the germline V gene (reference sequence). This chain's CDR3 is CATSKNSVENTEAFF. CDR3 coding DNA: TGTGCCACCAGCAAAAACAGTGTGGAGAACACTGAAGCTTTCTTT. Full variable domain (outside the CDR3, taken from reference TRBV15 and TRBJ1-1): DAMVIQNPRYQVTQFGKPVTLSCSQTLNHNVMYWYQQKSSQAPKLLFHYYDKDFNNEADTPDNFQSRRPNTSFCFLDIRSPGLGDTAMYLCATSKNSVENTEAFFGQGTRLTVV.